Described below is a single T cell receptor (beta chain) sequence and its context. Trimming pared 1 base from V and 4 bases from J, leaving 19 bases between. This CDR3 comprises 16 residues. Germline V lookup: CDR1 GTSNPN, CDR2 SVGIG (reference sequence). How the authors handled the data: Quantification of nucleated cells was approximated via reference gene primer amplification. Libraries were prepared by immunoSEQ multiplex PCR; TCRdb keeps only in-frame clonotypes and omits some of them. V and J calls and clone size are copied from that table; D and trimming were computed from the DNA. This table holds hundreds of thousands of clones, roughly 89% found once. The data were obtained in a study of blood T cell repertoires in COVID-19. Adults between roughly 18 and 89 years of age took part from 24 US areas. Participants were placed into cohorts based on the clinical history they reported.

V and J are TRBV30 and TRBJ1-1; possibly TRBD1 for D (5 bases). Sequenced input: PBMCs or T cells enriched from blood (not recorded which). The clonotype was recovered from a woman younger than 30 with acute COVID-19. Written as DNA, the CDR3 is TGTGCCTGGAGTGGGACAACTACTCGCTGGGGCACTGAAGCTTTCTTT. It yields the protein CAWSGTTTRWGTEAFF.